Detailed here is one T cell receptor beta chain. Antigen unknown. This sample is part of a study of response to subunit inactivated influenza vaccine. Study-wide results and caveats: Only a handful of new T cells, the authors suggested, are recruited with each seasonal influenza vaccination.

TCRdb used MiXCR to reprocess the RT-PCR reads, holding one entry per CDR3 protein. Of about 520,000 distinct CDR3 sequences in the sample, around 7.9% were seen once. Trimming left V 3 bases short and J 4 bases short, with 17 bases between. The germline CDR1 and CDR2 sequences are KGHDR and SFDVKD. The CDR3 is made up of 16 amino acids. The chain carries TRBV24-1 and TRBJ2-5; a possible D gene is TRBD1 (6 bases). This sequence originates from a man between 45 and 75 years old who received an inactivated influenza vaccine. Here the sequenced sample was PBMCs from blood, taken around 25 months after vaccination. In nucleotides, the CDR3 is TGTGCCACCAGTGATACTAGACGCAGGGGTGGAGAGACCCAGTACTTC. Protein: CATSDTRRRGGETQYF.